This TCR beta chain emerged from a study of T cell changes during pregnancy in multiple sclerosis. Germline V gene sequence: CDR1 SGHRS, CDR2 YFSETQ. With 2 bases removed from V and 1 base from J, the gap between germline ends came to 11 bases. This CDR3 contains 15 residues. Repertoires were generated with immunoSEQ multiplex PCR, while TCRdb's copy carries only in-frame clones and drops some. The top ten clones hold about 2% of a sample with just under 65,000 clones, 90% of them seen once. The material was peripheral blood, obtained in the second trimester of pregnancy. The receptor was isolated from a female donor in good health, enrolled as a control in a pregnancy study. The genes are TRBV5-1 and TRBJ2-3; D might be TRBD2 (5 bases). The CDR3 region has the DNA TGCGCCAGCAGCTTCGAGGGAATGCGCACAGATACGCAGTATTTT. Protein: CASSFEGMRTDTQYF.